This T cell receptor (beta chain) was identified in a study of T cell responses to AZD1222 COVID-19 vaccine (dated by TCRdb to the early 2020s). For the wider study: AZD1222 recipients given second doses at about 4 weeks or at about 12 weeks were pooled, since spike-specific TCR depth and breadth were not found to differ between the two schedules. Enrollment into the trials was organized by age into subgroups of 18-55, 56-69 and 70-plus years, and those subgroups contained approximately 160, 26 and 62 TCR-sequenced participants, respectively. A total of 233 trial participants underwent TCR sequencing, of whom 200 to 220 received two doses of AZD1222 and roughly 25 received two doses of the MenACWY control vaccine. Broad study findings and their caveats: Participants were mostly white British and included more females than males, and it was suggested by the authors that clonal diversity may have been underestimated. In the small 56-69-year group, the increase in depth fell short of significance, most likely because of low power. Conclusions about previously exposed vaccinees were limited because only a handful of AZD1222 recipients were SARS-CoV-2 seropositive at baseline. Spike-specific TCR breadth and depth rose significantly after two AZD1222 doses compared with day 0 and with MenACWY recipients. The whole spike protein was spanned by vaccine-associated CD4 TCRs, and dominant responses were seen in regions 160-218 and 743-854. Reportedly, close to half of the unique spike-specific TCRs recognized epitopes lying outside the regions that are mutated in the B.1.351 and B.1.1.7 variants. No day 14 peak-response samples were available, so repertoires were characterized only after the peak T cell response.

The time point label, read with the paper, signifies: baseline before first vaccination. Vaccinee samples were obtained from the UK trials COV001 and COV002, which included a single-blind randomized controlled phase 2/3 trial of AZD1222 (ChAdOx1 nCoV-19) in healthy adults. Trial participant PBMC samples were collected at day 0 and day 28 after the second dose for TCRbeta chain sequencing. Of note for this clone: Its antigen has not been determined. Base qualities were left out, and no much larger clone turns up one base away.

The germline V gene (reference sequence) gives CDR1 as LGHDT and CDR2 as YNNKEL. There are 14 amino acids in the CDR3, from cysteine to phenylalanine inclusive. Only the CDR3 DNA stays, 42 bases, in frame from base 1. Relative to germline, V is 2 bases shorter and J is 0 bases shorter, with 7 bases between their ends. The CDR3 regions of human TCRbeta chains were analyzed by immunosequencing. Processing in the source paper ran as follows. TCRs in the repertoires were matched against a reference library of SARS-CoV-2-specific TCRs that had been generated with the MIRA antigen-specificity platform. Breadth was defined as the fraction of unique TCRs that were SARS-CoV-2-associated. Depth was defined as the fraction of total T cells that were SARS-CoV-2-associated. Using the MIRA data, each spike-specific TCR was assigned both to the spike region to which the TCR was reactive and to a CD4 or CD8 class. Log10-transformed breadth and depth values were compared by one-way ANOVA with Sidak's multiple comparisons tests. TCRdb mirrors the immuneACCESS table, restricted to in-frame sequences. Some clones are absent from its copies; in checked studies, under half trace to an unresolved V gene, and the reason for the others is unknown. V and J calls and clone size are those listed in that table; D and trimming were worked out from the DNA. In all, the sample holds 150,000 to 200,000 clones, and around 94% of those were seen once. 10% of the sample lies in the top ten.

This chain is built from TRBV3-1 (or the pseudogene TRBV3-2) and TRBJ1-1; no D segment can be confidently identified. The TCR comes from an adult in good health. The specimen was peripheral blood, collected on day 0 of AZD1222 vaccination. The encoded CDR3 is CASSQRSVNTEAFF. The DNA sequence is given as TGTGCCAGCAGCCAACGGTCGGTGAACACTGAAGCTTTCTTT.